The 7 T cell receptor beta chains presented below share a single source sample, sequenced in a study of blood T cell repertoires in COVID-19. Clones were sequenced by immunoSEQ multiplex PCR, and TCRdb holds only the in-frame ones, with some missing. The sample lists roughly 150,000 clones; approximately 80% were seen once. Sequences were obtained from peripheral blood. The origin of the receptors is a woman aged 45 to 65 in a cohort sampled during active or convalescent COVID-19.

This sequence joins TRBV5-1 and TRBJ1-2; possibly TRBD1 for D (6 bases). The CDR3 consists of 16 residues. Germline values: CDR1 SGHRS, CDR2 YFSETQ. Trimming took 0 bases from V and 2 from J, leaving 14 bases between them. The CDR3 DNA reads TGCGCCAGCAGCTTGGGGGTGGACAGACCCAACTATGGCTACACCTTC. Translated: CASSLGVDRPNYGYTF.

The chain carries TRBV21-1 and TRBJ2-5; the table's D call, TRBD1, was not checked against the DNA. TRBV21-1 is tagged as a pseudogene. The CDR3 totals 16 residues. The CDR3 here is CASSKSSGDIQETQYF. CDR3 nucleotide sequence: TGTGCCAGCAGCAAATCATCCGGCGACATACAAGAGACCCAGTACTTC.

The gene calls are TRBV7-8 and TRBJ1-3; TRBD1 matches at 8 bases. Germline V lookup: CDR1 SGHVS, CDR2 FQNEAQ. The CDR3 spans 15 residues. V trimming: 5 bases; J trimming: 0 bases; junction bases outside the gene matches: 3. The CDR3, as DNA: TGTGCCAGCAGCCTAGGGACAGGCTCTGGAAACACCATATATTTT. As protein: CASSLGTGSGNTIYF.

This chain links TRBV6-5 with TRBJ1-4; 7 positions agree with TRBD1. The germline CDR1 and CDR2 sequences are MNHEY and SVGAGI. After removal of 6 bases from V and 0 bases from J, the junction contained 4 bases not matched to a gene. This CDR3 region has 15 residues. The CDR3 protein is CASSDRVATNEKLFF. CDR3 bases: TGTGCCAGCAGCGACAGGGTTGCAACTAATGAAAAACTGTTTTTT.

The chain employs TRBV4-3 and TRBJ1-6; a weak D match, TRBD1 (6 bases). The germline V gene encodes CDR1 LGHNA and CDR2 YSLEER. This CDR3 has 15 residues. V dropped 0 bases and J dropped 6 bases, with 9 bases sitting between them. CDR3 coding DNA: TGCGCCAGCAGCCAAGATGTACAGGGTAATTCACCCCTCCACTTT. Translation: CASSQDVQGNSPLHF.

The chain carries TRBV14 and TRBJ1-2; D might be TRBD1 (6 bases). V was shortened by 4 bases and J by 7 bases, with 10 bases between the two germline ends. The CDR3 extends over 12 amino acids. Germline assignment: CDR1 SGHDN and CDR2 FVKESK. As DNA, the CDR3 is TGTGCCAGCAGCCCTAACAGGGCTGGCTACACCTTC. Its translation: CASSPNRAGYTF.

The rearrangement joins TRBV4-1 to TRBJ2-3, with D possibly being TRBD2 (6 bases). The V end was cut by 1 base, the J end by 0 bases, with 17 bases between. Germline V gene data show CDR1 as MGHRA and CDR2 as YSYEKL. The CDR3 is 18 amino acids. The CDR3 loop is CASSQVLPRGTSTDTQYF. CDR3 nucleotide sequence: TGCGCCAGCAGCCAAGTCCTCCCTCGCGGGACTAGCACAGATACGCAGTATTTT.